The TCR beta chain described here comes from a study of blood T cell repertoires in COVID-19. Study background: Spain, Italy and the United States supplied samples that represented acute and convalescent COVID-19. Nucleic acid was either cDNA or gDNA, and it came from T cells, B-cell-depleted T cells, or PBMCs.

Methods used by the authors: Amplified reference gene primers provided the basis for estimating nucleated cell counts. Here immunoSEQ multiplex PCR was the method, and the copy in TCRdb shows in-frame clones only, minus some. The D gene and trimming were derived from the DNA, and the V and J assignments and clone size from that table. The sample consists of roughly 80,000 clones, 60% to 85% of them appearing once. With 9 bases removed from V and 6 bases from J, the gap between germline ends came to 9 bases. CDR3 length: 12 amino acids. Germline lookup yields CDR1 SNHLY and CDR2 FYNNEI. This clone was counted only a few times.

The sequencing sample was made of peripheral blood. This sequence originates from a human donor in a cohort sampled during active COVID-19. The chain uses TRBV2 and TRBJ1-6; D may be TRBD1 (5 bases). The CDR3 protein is CASTRGNSPLHF. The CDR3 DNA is TGTGCCAGTACAAGGGGTAATTCACCCCTCCACTTT.